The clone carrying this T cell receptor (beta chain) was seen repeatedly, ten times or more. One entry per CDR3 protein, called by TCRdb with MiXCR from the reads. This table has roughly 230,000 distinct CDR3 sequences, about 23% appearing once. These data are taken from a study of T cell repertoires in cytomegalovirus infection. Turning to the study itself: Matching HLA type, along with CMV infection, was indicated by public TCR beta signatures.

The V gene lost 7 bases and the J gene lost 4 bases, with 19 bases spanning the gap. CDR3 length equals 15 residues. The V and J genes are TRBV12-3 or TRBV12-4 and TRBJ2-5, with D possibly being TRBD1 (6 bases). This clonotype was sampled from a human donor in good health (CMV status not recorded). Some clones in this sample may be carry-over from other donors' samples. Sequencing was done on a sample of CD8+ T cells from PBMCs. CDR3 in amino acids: CASNPPQGTTETQYF. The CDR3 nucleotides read TGTGCCAGCAACCCGCCGCAGGGGACGACAGAGACCCAGTACTTC.